This paragraph reports one T cell receptor beta chain. This clonotype was recorded at least ten times. Its antigen is not yet known. No base-level quality is on record; no much larger clone is a single base apart. Trimming at the junction amounts to 1 base on V and 6 bases on J, and the germline ends lie 8 bases apart. The CDR3 sequence holds 14 residues, the cysteine and phenylalanine included. The sequence is cut down to CDR3 DNA, 42 bases in frame from base 1. CDR1 and CDR2 are read off the germline V gene as SGHRS and YFSETQ. Amplification of TCR beta CDR3 regions was carried out from RNA transcripts. A first-round RT-PCR of the TCR CDR3 used the HTBI primer set with the Qiagen OneStep RT-PCR kit. The libraries were constructed in a second round of multiplex PCR and then size-selected and purified. The libraries were sequenced on an Illumina HiSeq2000 using paired-end 100 bp reads. In the source study's methods: SOAPnuke was used to process the raw data, removing reads that contained adapters or uncalled bases, had a mean Phred below 15, or lacked an exact match to the constant primer or identifier. COPE v1.2.5 was used to merge high-quality paired reads, and clonotypes were defined as unique nucleotide sequences. MiTCR v1.1 was used to align clonotypes to the IMGT TRBV, TRBD and TRBJ reference segments. The analysis was restricted to V-J combinations with a frequency above 0.0001, which together covered 99.2% of the repertoires. A TCS score was defined as the ratio of F50 (clonal expansion) to E x V (chaos), with BLOSUM62-based TCRdist applied between CDR3 peptides within each V-J. Welch's t-statistics and random forest reduced 450 to 600 V-J features to about 13, which were used in a naive Bayes classifier (R e1071). In TCRdb, the public reads were trimmed at Q25 with fastp and aligned with MiXCR, with productive beta chains retained. Identical CDR3 protein sequences are pooled into one entry, listed with their most common genes and DNA. These V and J calls originate from TCRdb's pipeline instead of the authors' own analysis. The sample data list a few hundred thousand distinct CDR3 sequences, and around 13% of these were observed just once. The ten most abundant clones make up almost 35% of the sample.

This entry comes from a study of T cells in Graves' hyperthyroidism and ophthalmopathy (dated by TCRdb to the late 2010s). Study-wide context: Peripheral blood was collected at initial diagnosis, before any treatment. To identify TCR V-J signatures that set the groups apart, the researchers used a discovery cohort of 90 to 100 patients, made up of fewer than 50 with Graves' ophthalmopathy and 55 to 65 with stable Graves' hyperthyroidism. Prospective prediction of ophthalmopathy was tested in an independent validation cohort consisting of about 20 hyperthyroidism patients and more than 15 patients who later progressed to ophthalmopathy. For training and testing, the 100 or so patients in the discovery cohort were randomly divided in a 7:3 ratio. In addition, the study compared T-cell repertoires in thyroid tissue and in blood from roughly six Graves' hyperthyroidism patients. Once sampling was done, hyperthyroidism patients were given methimazole at a starting dose of 30 mg daily, whereas ophthalmopathy patients were given high-dose intravenous methylprednisolone. TCR Vbeta CDR3 sequencing of 135 peripheral blood samples (approximately 44 ophthalmopathy, 75 to 80 hyperthyroidism and some 17 progressor patients) is reported in the paper. Overall study outcomes, separate from this receptor: In validation, the model predicted progression to ophthalmopathy a median of roughly six months before onset, with over 55% sensitivity and more than 72% specificity. Most expanded thyroid clonotypes (frequency above 0.001) were also found in blood, which suggests that blood repertoires may mirror thyroid immune responses. Sample size was not statistically predetermined, and blinding of investigators to group allocation was not performed. A model built on a 13 V-J signature distinguished ophthalmopathy from stable hyperthyroidism, reaching 85% to 90% sensitivity and approximately 81% specificity in cross-validation and 80%/75% in testing.

Ophthalmopathy patients had moderately to severely active disease, Clinical Activity Score of at least 3, NOSPECS grade of at least 4, and duration under 3 months. The study excluded patients with uncontrolled infections, other autoimmune diseases, pregnancy or lactation. Diagnoses were established on the basis of clinical symptoms, serum thyroxine and TRAb, thyroid ultrasound, and orbital computed tomography. PBMCs were isolated from 7.5 to 10 ml of fresh peripheral blood by Ficoll-Paque density gradient centrifugation. Trizol reagent was used to extract total RNA, and RNA quality was then checked on an Agilent 2100 Bioanalyzer.

This chain is built from TRBV5-1 and TRBJ1-6; a weak D assignment points to TRBD1 (5 bases agree). Sequenced material: blood. This TCR came from a woman in her thirties or forties with Graves' ophthalmopathy. The DNA sequence is as follows: TGCGCCAGCAGCTTGAGTCAGGGTAATTCACCCCTCCACTTT. It translates as CASSLSQGNSPLHF.